This TCR beta chain was captured in a study of T cell responses to AZD1222 COVID-19 vaccine (dated by TCRdb to about 2021). Regarding the study in general: TCR sequencing covered 233 trial participants: around 210 given two doses of AZD1222 and 26 given two doses of MenACWY control vaccine. Enrollment into the trials was organized by age into subgroups of 18-55, 56-69 and 70-plus years, and those subgroups contained around 150, 28 and 57 TCR-sequenced participants, respectively.

The intended sense of this specimen's time point label: about 28 days (+/-7) after the second vaccine dose. The intended sense of this specimen's treatment or condition label: meningococcal conjugate vaccine given as trial control. The vaccinee samples were drawn from two UK trials, COV001 and COV002, one of which was a single-blind randomized controlled phase 2/3 trial testing AZD1222 (ChAdOx1 nCoV-19) in healthy adults. For TCRbeta chain sequencing, PBMC samples from trial participants were taken at day 0 and at day 28 after the second dose. A word on this clone: Its antigen is still unknown. The input lacks base qualities; no much larger clone sits a single base away.

The CDR3 regions of human TCRbeta chains were analyzed by immunosequencing. Turning to the authors' computational methods: TCRs in the repertoires were matched against a reference library of SARS-CoV-2-specific TCRs that had been generated with the MIRA antigen-specificity platform. Breadth meant the fraction of unique TCRs that were SARS-CoV-2-associated, whereas depth meant the fraction of total T cells that were SARS-CoV-2-associated. Using the MIRA data, each spike-specific TCR was assigned both to the spike region to which the TCR was reactive and to a CD4 or CD8 class. Log10-transformed breadth and depth values were compared by one-way ANOVA with Sidak's multiple comparisons tests. In TCRdb, the immuneACCESS table is reduced to in-frame sequences with V and J assigned. These tables do not hold every clone; where another copy was compared, an unresolved V gene accounts for under half, and the others remain unexplained. V and J calls and clone size come straight from that table; D and trimming were deduced from the DNA. The sample yields about 120,000 clones; around nine tenths were counted once. Over 4% of the sample comes from the top ten.

V gives up 4 bases and J gives up 7 bases, and the segment between their germline ends measures 16 bases. The CDR3 starts with the cysteine, ends with the phenylalanine, and has 13 residues. The entry retains the CDR3 DNA only, 39 bases that are in frame from base 1. Looking up the germline V gene yields CDR1 SQVTM and CDR2 ANQGSEA. What the work shows at the level of the full study, not this receptor alone: A significant rise in spike-specific TCR breadth and depth was observed after two AZD1222 doses relative to day 0 and relative to MenACWY recipients. Most participants were white British and females outnumbered males, and the authors suggested that clonal diversity may have been underestimated. Nearly half of unique spike-specific TCRs reportedly recognized epitopes outside regions mutated in the B.1.351 and B.1.1.7 variants. Conclusions about previously exposed vaccinees are limited, since just a handful of AZD1222 recipients were seropositive for SARS-CoV-2 at baseline. Because no samples from the day 14 peak response were available, repertoires could be characterized only after the peak T cell response. In the small 56-69-year group, the increase in depth fell short of significance, most likely because of low power. The vaccine-associated CD4 TCRs covered the entire spike protein, and the dominant responses fell in regions 160-218 and 743-854.

Specimen: peripheral blood, collected 28 days after the second dose of the MenACWY control vaccine. The sequence links TRBV29-1 to TRBJ1-2, and the D gene may be TRBD1, 6 bases matching. The clonotype comes from an adult who received the MenACWY meningococcal vaccine as a control. For the CDR3, the sequence is CSVGTGRIGGYTF. The sequence in DNA is TGCAGCGTTGGCACAGGGAGAATTGGTGGCTACACCTTC.